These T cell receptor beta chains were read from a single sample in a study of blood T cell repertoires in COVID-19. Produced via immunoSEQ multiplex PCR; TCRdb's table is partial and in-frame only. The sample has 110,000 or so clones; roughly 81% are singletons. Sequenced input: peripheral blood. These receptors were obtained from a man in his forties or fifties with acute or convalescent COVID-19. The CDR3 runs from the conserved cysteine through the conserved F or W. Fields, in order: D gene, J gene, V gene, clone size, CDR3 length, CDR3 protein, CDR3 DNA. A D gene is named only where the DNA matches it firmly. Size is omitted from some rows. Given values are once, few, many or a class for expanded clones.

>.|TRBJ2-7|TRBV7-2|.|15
CASSRRGGAPYEQYF
TGTGCCAGCAGCCGGAGGGGGGGCGCTCCCTACGAGCAGTACTTC
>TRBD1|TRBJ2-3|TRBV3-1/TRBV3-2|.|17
CASSRSTGQGSTDTQYF
TGTGCCAGCAGCCGCTCCACGGGACAGGGTAGCACAGATACGCAGTATTTT
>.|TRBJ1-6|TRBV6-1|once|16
CASSGKGATTGSPLHF
TGTGCCAGCAGTGGGAAGGGAGCCACAACCGGTTCACCCCTCCACTTT
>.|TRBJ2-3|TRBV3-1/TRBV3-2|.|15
CASSQDWQGTDTQYF
TGTGCCAGCAGCCAAGATTGGCAGGGCACGGATACGCAGTATTTT
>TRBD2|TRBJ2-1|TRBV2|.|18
CASRSERLASGTYNEQFF
TGTGCCAGCAGGAGTGAAAGACTCGCTAGCGGTACCTACAATGAGCAGTTCTTC
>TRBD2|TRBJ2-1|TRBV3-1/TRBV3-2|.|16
CASSRDRLAGYNEQFF
TGTGCCAGCAGCCGTGACCGTCTAGCGGGGTACAATGAGCAGTTCTTC
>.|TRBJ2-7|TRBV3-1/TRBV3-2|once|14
CASSPISPSYEQYF
TGTGCCAGCAGCCCAATTTCCCCATCCTACGAGCAGTACTTC
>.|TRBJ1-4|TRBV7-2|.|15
CASSLSTGTNEKLFF
TGTGCCAGCAGCTTATCTACAGGGACTAATGAAAAACTGTTTTTT
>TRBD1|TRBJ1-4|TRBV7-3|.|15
CASSPTGGEGEKLFF
TGTGCCAGCAGTCCCACAGGGGGCGAGGGTGAAAAACTGTTTTTT
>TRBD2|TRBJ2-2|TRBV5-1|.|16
CASSLTSGGSPGELFF
TGCGCCAGCAGCTTGACTAGCGGGGGGTCGCCCGGGGAGCTGTTTTTT
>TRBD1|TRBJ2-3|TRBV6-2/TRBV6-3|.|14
CASSLTGGLDTQYF
TGTGCCAGCAGCTTAACAGGGGGCCTAGATACGCAGTATTTT
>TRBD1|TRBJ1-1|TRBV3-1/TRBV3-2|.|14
CASSLGQGYTEAFF
TGTGCCAGCAGCCTGGGACAGGGGTACACTGAAGCTTTCTTT
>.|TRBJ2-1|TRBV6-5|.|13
CASSSLAGREQFF
TGTGCCAGCAGTTCACTAGCTGGGAGGGAGCAGTTCTTC
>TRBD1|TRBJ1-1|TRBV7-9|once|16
CASSVTLRDRNTEAFF
TGTGCCAGCAGCGTGACACTCCGGGACAGGAACACTGAAGCTTTCTTT
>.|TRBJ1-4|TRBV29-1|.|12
CSAGFAGEKLFF
TGCAGCGCGGGGTTTGCAGGAGAAAAACTGTTTTTT
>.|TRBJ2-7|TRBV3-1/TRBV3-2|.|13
CASSRFTGYEQYF
TGTGCCAGCAGCAGATTCACAGGGTACGAGCAGTACTTC
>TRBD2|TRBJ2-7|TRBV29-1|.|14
CSVHLRGELDEQYF
TGCAGCGTTCACCTGCGGGGGGAGCTCGACGAGCAGTACTTC
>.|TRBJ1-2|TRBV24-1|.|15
CATSDQGVSNYGYTF
TGTGCCACCAGTGATCAAGGGGTTTCTAACTATGGCTACACCTTC
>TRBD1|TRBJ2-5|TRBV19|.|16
CASSTGTGSTQETQYF
TGTGCCAGTAGTACCGGGACAGGGAGCACTCAAGAGACCCAGTACTTC
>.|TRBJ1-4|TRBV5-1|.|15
CASSFTPGTNEKLFF
TGCGCCAGCAGCTTCACTCCGGGAACTAATGAAAAACTGTTTTTT
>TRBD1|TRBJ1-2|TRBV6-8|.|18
CASSYSLRSERTGYGYTF
TGTGCCAGCAGTTACTCTTTGCGATCGGAACGGACAGGCTATGGCTACACCTTC
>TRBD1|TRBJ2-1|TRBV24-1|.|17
CATSDLNRGTGANEQFF
TGTGCCACCAGTGATTTGAACCGTGGGACAGGGGCCAATGAGCAGTTCTTC
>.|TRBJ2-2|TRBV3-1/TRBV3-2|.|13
CASSRQVGGELFF
TGTGCCAGCAGTCGACAGGTCGGAGGGGAGCTGTTTTTT
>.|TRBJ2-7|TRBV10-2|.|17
CASSFSRGVSSGYEQYF
TGCGCCAGCAGTTTCTCCAGGGGGGTATCTTCGGGGTACGAGCAGTACTTC
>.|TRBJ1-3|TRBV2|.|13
CASSEARRNTIYF
TGTGCCAGCAGTGAAGCGCGTCGAAACACCATATATTTT
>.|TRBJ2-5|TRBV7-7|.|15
CASSSTTGEGETQYF
TGTGCCAGCAGCTCCACGACAGGGGAGGGCGAGACCCAGTACTTC
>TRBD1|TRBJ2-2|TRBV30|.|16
CAWSNPGTGKAGELFF
TGTGCCTGGAGCAATCCCGGGACAGGGAAGGCCGGGGAGCTGTTTTTT
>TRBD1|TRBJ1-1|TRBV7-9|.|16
CASSPDRGRMNTEAFF
TGTGCCAGCAGCCCTGACAGGGGGCGAATGAACACTGAAGCTTTCTTT
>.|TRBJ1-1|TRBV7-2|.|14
CASSWASGGTEAFF
TGTGCCAGCAGCTGGGCTTCGGGGGGCACTGAAGCTTTCTTT
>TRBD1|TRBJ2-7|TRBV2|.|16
CASSEVRGTGKDEQYF
TGTGCCAGCAGTGAAGTCCGAGGGACAGGGAAGGACGAGCAGTACTTC
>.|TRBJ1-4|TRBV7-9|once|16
CASSPLPGPTNEKLFF
TGTGCCAGCAGCCCCCTGCCAGGGCCGACTAATGAAAAACTGTTTTTT
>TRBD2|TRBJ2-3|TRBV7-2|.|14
CASSLSGGGDTQYF
TGTGCCAGCAGCCTGAGCGGGGGTGGGGATACGCAGTATTTT
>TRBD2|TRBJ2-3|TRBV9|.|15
CASSSTGTIADTQYF
TGTGCCAGCAGCTCCACCGGGACTATTGCCGATACGCAGTATTTT
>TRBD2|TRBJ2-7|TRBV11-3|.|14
CASSSSGTGGEQYF
TGTGCCAGCAGCTCCTCAGGGACGGGGGGCGAGCAGTACTTC
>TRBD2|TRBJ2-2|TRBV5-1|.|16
CASSMGLAANTGELFF
TGCGCCAGCAGCATGGGACTAGCGGCGAACACCGGGGAGCTGTTTTTT
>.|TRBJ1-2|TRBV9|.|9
CASSEGSSF
TGTGCCAGCAGCGAAGGTAGCAGCTTC
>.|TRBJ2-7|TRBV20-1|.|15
CSASKSSDLTWEQYF
TGCAGTGCTAGTAAGAGCTCGGACTTAACTTGGGAGCAGTACTTC